The 8 T cell receptor beta chains below all came from one sample that was sequenced in a study of early T cells in non-severe SARS-CoV-2 infection. TCRdb analysed the 5' RACE reads with MiXCR anew, one entry per CDR3 protein. The sample shows about 76,000 distinct CDR3 sequences, 11% of them seen only once. The sequenced material came from whole blood. The receptor source for this set is an adult who was a healthcare worker with PCR-confirmed SARS-CoV-2 infection or an uninfected control (not recorded which).

This clonotype appeared a few times. The chain links TRBV2 to TRBJ2-3; D not resolved. The V and J ends lost 4 bases and 4 bases respectively, with 9 bases between them. CDR3 length: 13 residues. Germline lookup yields CDR1 SNHLY and CDR2 FYNNEI. CDR3 nucleotides: TGTGCCAGCAGTGGGGCTGTCTCAGATACGCAGTATTTT. Translation: CASSGAVSDTQYF.

This clonotype appeared many times. This sequence joins TRBV7-9 and TRBJ1-2; weak D call: TRBD1 (6 bases). Germline lookup yields CDR1 SEHNR and CDR2 FQNEAQ (reference sequence). Trimming stripped 5 bases from V and 8 bases from J, with 21 bases between. This CDR3 spans 15 amino acids. The CDR3 DNA reads TGTGCCAGCAGCCAGCCGGGACAAGGGGGGAGAGGCTACACCTTC. It specifies CASSQPGQGGRGYTF.

This clonotype was counted only a few times. This chain joins TRBV7-9 and TRBJ2-7, with D possibly TRBD2 on 5 matching bases. Germline V gene data show CDR1 as SEHNR and CDR2 as FQNEAQ (reference sequence). The V and J ends lost 5 bases and 2 bases respectively, with 10 bases between them. The CDR3 covers 13 residues. CDR3 in DNA: TGTGCCAGCAGCCCAACACTAGCCTACGAGCAGTACTTC. Protein product: CASSPTLAYEQYF.

This rearrangement joins TRBV12-3 or TRBV12-4 to TRBJ2-3; unclear D gene. The CDR3 consists of 15 residues. V gave up 5 bases and J gave up 1 base, with 13 bases separating them. The CDR3 loop is CASSLDILGTDTQYF. The CDR3 region has the DNA TGTGCCAGCAGTCTCGACATCCTCGGCACAGATACGCAGTATTTT.

The sample holds a few counts of this clonotype. J is TRBJ2-2 and V is TRBV11-3; perhaps D is TRBD1 or TRBD2 (5 bases each). Trimming stripped 2 bases from V and 2 bases from J, with 18 bases between. This CDR3 has 18 residues. Germline assignment: CDR1 SGHNT and CDR2 YENEEA. The CDR3 coding sequence is TGTGCCAGCAGCTTACCCCTTGGGGACGGATCTAACACCGGGGAGCTGTTTTTT. It specifies CASSLPLGDGSNTGELFF. The entire variable domain, with the rest obtained from reference TRBV11-3 and TRBJ2-2, is as follows: EAGVVQSPRYKIIEKKQPVAFWCNPISGHNTLYWYLQNLGQGPELLIRYENEEAVDDSQLPKDRFSAERLKGVDSTLKIQPAELGDSAVYLCASSLPLGDGSNTGELFFGEGSRLTVL.

This clonotype was observed a handful of times. The V gene is TRBV6-2 or TRBV6-3, the J gene TRBJ2-1; D possibly uses TRBD1 or TRBD2 (5 bases each). The CDR3 has 14 amino acids. V was cut by 7 bases and J by 7 bases, with 17 bases left in between. Per the germline V gene, CDR1 is MNHEY and CDR2 is SVGEGT. The CDR3 nucleotides are TGTGCCAGCACTCACGGGGACCGGGCGAATGAGCAGTTCTTC. This translates into CASTHGDRANEQFF.

This clonotype was recorded at least ten times. This rearrangement joins TRBV9 to TRBJ2-3; D might be TRBD2 (7 bases). V gave up 0 bases and J gave up 6 bases, with 11 bases separating them. Germline V CDR1 and CDR2: SGDLS, YYNGEE. This CDR3 comprises 14 residues. As DNA, the CDR3 is TGTGCCAGCAGCGTAGCGGGGGGCCGGGATACGCAGTATTTT. Translated, it gives CASSVAGGRDTQYF.

Only a few counts were recorded for this clonotype. The chain combines TRBV6-1 with TRBJ2-2, with TRBD1 matching over 8 bases. The length of the CDR3 is 14 residues. Looked up from germline, CDR1 is MNHNS and CDR2 is SASEGT. V shed 6 bases and J 4 bases; nucleotides not matched to a gene: 4. In DNA form, the CDR3 reads TGTGCCAGCAGGGCAGGGGGCAGCACCGGGGAGCTGTTTTTT. Translating it yields CASRAGGSTGELFF.